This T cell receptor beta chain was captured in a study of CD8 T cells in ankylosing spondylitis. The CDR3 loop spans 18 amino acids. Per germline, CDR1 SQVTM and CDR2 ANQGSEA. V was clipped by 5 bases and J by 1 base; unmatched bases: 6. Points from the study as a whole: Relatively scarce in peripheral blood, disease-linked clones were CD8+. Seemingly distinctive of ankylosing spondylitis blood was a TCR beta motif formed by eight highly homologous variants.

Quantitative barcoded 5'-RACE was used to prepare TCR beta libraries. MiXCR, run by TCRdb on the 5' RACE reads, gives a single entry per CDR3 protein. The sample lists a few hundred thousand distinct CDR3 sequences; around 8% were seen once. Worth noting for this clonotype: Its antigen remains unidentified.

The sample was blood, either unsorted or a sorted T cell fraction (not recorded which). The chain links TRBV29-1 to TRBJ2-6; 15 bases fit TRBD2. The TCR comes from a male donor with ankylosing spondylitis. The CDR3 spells CSVMGLAGGESGANVLTF. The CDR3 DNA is TGCAGCGTTATGGGACTAGCGGGAGGAGAATCTGGGGCCAACGTCCTGACTTTC. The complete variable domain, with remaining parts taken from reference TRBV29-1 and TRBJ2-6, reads SAVISQKPSRDICQRGTSLTIQCQVDSQVTMMFWYRQQPGQSLTLIATANQGSEATYESGFVIDKFPISRPNLTFSTLTVSNMSPEDSSIYLCSVMGLAGGESGANVLTFGAGSRLTVL.